This T cell receptor (beta chain) was identified during a study of cytomegalovirus exposure and HLA in healthy donors. Per the germline V gene, CDR1 is SGHNT and CDR2 is YYREEE (reference sequence). The CDR3 extends over 17 amino acids. Trimming at V came to 0 bases and at J to 1 base, leaving 6 bases not matched to a gene. Study-level results: Using the classifier, cytomegalovirus status was reportedly diagnosed with high specificity and sensitivity. Listed as cytomegalovirus-associated were roughly 180 TCR beta chains.

The data were produced by immunoSEQ multiplex PCR, yet TCRdb's version contains in-frame clones alone and is incomplete. Of 140,000 to 150,000 clones detected, about 95% appear once; the ten largest clones hold over 1.5%. About this clone: The antigen is unknown.

This chain links TRBV5-4 with TRBJ2-3; 9 bases line up with TRBD2. This receptor was taken from a man aged 18 to 29 in good health and CMV-seropositive. The sample taken for sequencing was PBMCs. The CDR3 region is CASSLALASGGTDTQYF. The CDR3 DNA reads TGTGCCAGCAGCTTGGCCCTAGCTAGCGGGGGCACAGATACGCAGTATTTT.